The present entry profiles one TCR beta chain with its context. In this sample, this clone turned up a few times. This clone's antigen is unknown. The record has no base qualities; no much larger clone is one base away. These data belong to a study of cytomegalovirus exposure and HLA in healthy donors (dated 2017 in TCRdb). General notes on the study: An earlier analysis of more than 550 of the donors reported about 280 Gb of sequence data and 95 million to 140 million unique TCR beta sequences obtained from some 170 million T cells. Alongside the repertoire data, information on donor age, sex, ethnicity and CMV serostatus was compiled. A later analysis re-analyzed previously published TCR beta repertoires from about 730 donors and added high-resolution HLA genotyping to study TCR occurrence patterns. Both class I and class II loci were covered by HLA typing, at four-digit resolution. A separate validation cohort of roughly 130 different subjects was used in addition to the roughly 700-subject first cohort. An earlier analysis of fewer than 700 of the donors applied high-throughput TCR beta sequencing to assess whether each TCR beta V gene segment acted as functional or pseudogenic. The number of donors typed differed by locus, with 629-630 for A, B, C, DRB1 and DQB1, roughly 520 for DQA1, some 570 for DPA1, and about 450 for DPB1. The study profiled the T cell repertoires of about 640 subjects by immunosequencing and related them to cytomegalovirus serostatus. The study combined high-throughput TCR immunosequencing, statistical association of individual TCRs with disease status, and machine learning to predict cytomegalovirus infection status. Roughly five DR-DQ haplotypes were handled as single units for association and clustering because linkage in the cohort was strong. The later analysis used no new phenotypic data to find candidate immune exposures, relying instead on TCR beta sequences and their occurrence across donors. Of the roughly 400 genotyped donors, approximately 80% fell in the genetic ancestry cluster associated with self-reported Caucasian donors. Among about 400 genotyped donors of the cohort, an average of approximately 200,000 unique TCR beta nucleotide sequences was sequenced per donor, of which about 19% were non-productive. The study was designed to test whether signatures of past pathogen exposure could be identified by cataloging public T cell receptors. Roughly 320 gigabases of sequencing data and about 92 million unique TCR sequences made up an early release that covered 500 to 700 HLA-typed donors. Genome-wide SNP genotypes for about 65% of the roughly 670 donors were used in a later genetic analysis, which treated that subset as a discovery cohort. Every discovery cohort repertoire had been produced on one sequencing platform.

Results the study describes overall, beyond this receptor: In a later analysis, HLA-associated TCR beta chains showed more clonal expansion and lower generation probabilities than non-associated chains that were equally common. Strong co-occurrence of HLA alleles, especially DR and DQ, made assigning TCR associations to individual alleles difficult. A group of highly shared sequence variants was considered likely to be a technical artifact of the sequencing pipeline. About 17 rarely observed V segments, including chromosome 9 orphons, were excluded from the earlier analysis of a few hundred of the donors because counts were too low. The classifier was reported to diagnose cytomegalovirus status with high specificity and sensitivity in both the original and validation cohorts. In a later analysis, most CMV-associated TCR beta chains were found to appear HLA-restricted, with HLA associations seemingly driven largely by CMV exposure. The 87-base-pair reads could not distinguish some IMGT-functional V segments, including TRBV6-2 and TRBV6-3, so those segments were excluded. Specific HLA alleles were associated with roughly 16,000 TCR beta sequences at a false discovery rate of 0.05 in a later analysis. The presence/absence analyses assumed that sequencing depth was roughly uniform across donors, and that assumption may not be true. Correlated functional status among segregating V segments might reflect linkage disequilibrium, but an unknown experimental factor could not be ruled out. Compared with the roughly 670-donor mean, donors in an Asian-associated ancestry cluster had fewer N-insertions in productive TCRs, according to a later genetic analysis. Several of the top co-occurrence clusters appeared to be linked to parvovirus B19, influenza, CMV and Epstein-Barr virus, according to a later analysis. The authors suggested that the approach could potentially be extended to other disease states and immunological phenotypes. A further reported finding was that TCR beta sequences accurately predicted the HLA-A and HLA-B alleles for most subjects in the first cohort. Three of the identified cytomegalovirus-associated TCR beta chains were confirmed in vitro to be specific for cytomegalovirus antigens. An earlier analysis of approximately 600 of the donors showed that most TCR beta V segments appeared in productive rearrangements either about 87% or about 30% of the time, which broadly matched IMGT annotations. The cohort was sequenced for TCR beta chains only, and without alpha or paired-chain data the features that could be detected were limited. CMV serostatus was the only immune exposure information available for the cohort. A later genetic analysis associated a missense DCLRE1C variant with V-gene and J-gene trimming of TCR beta chains, and an independent cohort replicated the association. HLA typing was unavailable for some donors at each locus, so association tests used only the typed subset. In the study, some 180 TCR beta chains were listed as associated with cytomegalovirus. A later analysis found that TCR association rates varied across HLA loci, with DRB1 alleles showing the most associated TCRs and HLA-C alleles the fewest. While some public TCRs were present in many individuals, most TCR sequences turned up only very rarely across donors.

Libraries were built with the immunoSEQ multiplex PCR assay. For the multiplex PCR, a mixture combining 60 forward primers for TCR Vbeta segments and 13 reverse primers for TCR Jbeta segments was used. Amplification of the CDR3 region of rearranged TCR beta genes was performed with a multiplex PCR assay on genomic DNA. The amplified TCR beta libraries were sequenced on the Illumina HiSeq System as 87-base-pair reads. The original pipeline was this. Across the roughly 670 repertoires, a later analysis counted around 80 million unique TCR beta chains, about 10 million of which were shared by at least two donors. To remove PCR and sequencing errors, raw reads were error-corrected and collapsed into unique sequences using a nearest-neighbor algorithm that merged closely related sequences. Alignment of CDR3 sequences to IMGT reference sequences was used to assign V, D and J gene segments. For a sequence to be retained, a match of at least six nucleotides to both a V gene segment and a J gene segment was required. Rearrangements were called productive when the CDR3 lacked stop codons and stayed in frame with V and J; all others were non-productive. CDR3 was defined by IMGT convention, running from the second conserved V-encoded cysteine to the conserved J-encoded phenylalanine. The earlier analysis of 550 to 650 of the donors excluded any sequence lacking an unambiguous match to a single V gene segment. In an earlier analysis of roughly 500 of the donors, V segments were called functional above 56.7% productive rearrangements and were called segregating when the between-donor standard deviation exceeded 5%. To diagnose cytomegalovirus status from the catalog of TCR beta chain sequences, a statistical classification framework was built. In a later analysis, TCR nucleotide sequences were compared against IMGT/GENE-DB human TR gene sequences so that V and J genes could be assigned. Using the TCRdist pipeline, a later analysis assigned CDR3 sequences along with most-parsimonious VDJ recombination scenarios. In a later analysis, each TCR beta chain was defined by its CDR3 amino acid sequence together with its V-gene family, and reads without a unique V-gene family were excluded. A later analysis removed 600 or so highly shared, low-generation-probability nucleotide sequences to deal with suspected cross-contamination and a sequencing artifact. For each public chain, a later analysis derived a clonal expansion index from normalized ranks of inferred template counts within each repertoire. In a later analysis, generation probabilities were computed with a VDJ recombination model fitted to out-of-frame rearrangements, and the resulting probabilities were checked against IGoR. In a later analysis, hypergeometric tests were used to score TCR-TCR, TCR-HLA and TCR-CMV co-occurrence, with a repertoire-size bias correction applied to TCR pairs. To estimate false discovery rates, a later analysis permuted the HLA or CMV assignments 20 times. In a later analysis, co-occurring TCRs were grouped using DBSCAN, with TCRdist sequence similarity added in when clustering inside HLA-allele-positive subsets. Repertoires with fewer than 30,000 or more than 120,000 public chains, plus five repertoires with anomalous nucleotide sharing, were excluded from co-occurrence clustering. Sourced from immuneACCESS, this table was stored by TCRdb with only in-frame sequences that have V and J called. A share of the clones is absent; for the studies checked, an unresolved V gene accounts for under half, and the remainder has no known explanation. The V and J calls and clone size come from that table; D and trimming were worked out from the DNA. The sample includes some 190,000 clones, with 60% to 85% observed a single time. The leading ten clones occupy roughly 1.5% of the sample.

The cohort consisted of 600 to 750 healthy bone marrow donors. Cohort members were all nominally healthy when sampled, although unrecorded immune exposures were likely present. The donor was CMV seronegative and belonged to the group of 320 or so seronegative cohort members. Each donor provided a peripheral blood sample, and peripheral blood mononuclear cells were used for TCR beta sequencing. Genomic DNA extraction from the blood cell samples was performed with the Qiagen DNeasy Blood Extraction Kit. V is cut back by 4 bases and J by 3 bases, with 6 bases in the junction unmatched. The CDR3 runs 14 amino acids, cysteine and phenylalanine included. Just CDR3 DNA is preserved here, 42 bases in frame from base 1. Looking up the germline V gene yields CDR1 SGHDT and CDR2 YYEEEE.

The sequence came from a man aged 18 to 30 in good health and CMV-seronegative. The rearranged segments are TRBV5-6 and TRBJ1-1; the junction holds 7 bases that match TRBD1. Sequencing used PBMCs. At the DNA level, the sequence is TGTGCCAGCAGCACGACAGGGATCGACACTGAAGCTTTCTTT. This translates into CASSTTGIDTEAFF.